This T cell receptor (beta chain) was sequenced in a study of untreated major depressive disorder. Some clones are missing from TCRdb's copy, which holds only in-frame ones; the method was immunoSEQ multiplex PCR. Counted here are just over 20,000 clones, roughly 93% occurring once; the ten biggest clones make up around 0.32%. Trimming took 4 bases from V and 7 from J, leaving 13 bases between them. The CDR3 totals 13 residues. Germline loops: CDR1 ENHRY, CDR2 SYGVKD. The genes are TRBV10-3 and TRBJ1-2, with D possibly being TRBD1 (5 bases). This clonotype originated in a man aged 25-40 years in good health. The sample comprised CD4+ T cells from PBMCs. The CDR3 spells CAISAVSGSGYTF. As DNA, the CDR3 is TGTGCCATCAGTGCCGTCTCAGGGAGTGGCTACACCTTC.